These 32 T cell receptor beta chains originate from one sample sequenced in a study of CD8 T cells in ankylosing spondylitis. One entry per CDR3 protein results from TCRdb running MiXCR on the 5' RACE reads. This table holds around 90,000 distinct CDR3 sequences, roughly 27% found once. Source material: blood, either unsorted or a sorted T cell fraction (not recorded which). The receptors stem from a male donor with ankylosing spondylitis or in good health (not recorded which).

This clonotype turned up a few times. The chain couples TRBV2 to TRBJ2-3; 9 bases align to TRBD2. This CDR3 region has 15 residues. J was trimmed by 3 bases and V by 5 bases; bases with no gene match: 6. Germline CDR1 is SNHLY and CDR2 is FYNNEI. CDR3 region: CASSRSGSRTDTQYF. CDR3 DNA sequence: TGTGCCAGCAGTCGTAGCGGGAGTAGAACAGATACGCAGTATTTT.

The chain links TRBV5-1 to TRBJ1-1; no firm D call. The CDR3 sequence is 16 residues long. V lost 5 bases and J lost 5, with 22 bases in between. Germline CDR1 reads SGHRS; CDR2 reads YFSETQ. In DNA form, the CDR3 reads TGCGCCAGCAGGGAAATCAGCGCAGGTTTGGGTACTGAAGCTTTCTTT. This codes for CASREISAGLGTEAFF.

The chain carries TRBV5-4 and TRBJ2-7; 7 bases line up with TRBD2. The germline V gene encodes CDR1 SGHNT and CDR2 YYREEE (reference sequence). Losses at the gene ends were 0 bases for V and 0 bases for J; bases not matched to a gene: 0. The length of the CDR3 is 14 residues. CDR3 in DNA: TGTGCCAGCAGCTTGGGCGGGAGCTCCTACGAGCAGTACTTC. This translates into CASSLGGSSYEQYF.

The DNA of the CDR3 is TGTGCCAGCAGCTTCACCAGGGTGCGGACTGAAGCTTTCTTT. Residues: CASSFTRVRTEAFF. The chain combines TRBV5-6 with TRBJ1-1, with D perhaps matching TRBD1 (5 bases). Germline CDR1 SGHDT, CDR2 YYEEEE. V was pared by 2 bases and J by 5 bases, with 13 bases between. The CDR3 runs to 14 residues.

The chain has TRBV20-1 and TRBJ2-2; TRBD2 aligns across 10 bases. Germline CDR1 reads DFQATT; CDR2 reads SNEGSKA (reference sequence). The CDR3 extends over 16 amino acids. V gave up 1 base and J gave up 3 bases; unmatched junction bases: 5. CDR3 protein: CSARGASGRDTGELFF. DNA of the CDR3: TGCAGTGCTAGAGGGGCTAGCGGGAGAGACACCGGGGAGCTGTTTTTT.

With respect to this clonotype: One junction end disagrees with the germline gene, perhaps due to a read error. V gene TRBV5-1 combines with J gene TRBJ1-1; D is unresolved. Germline loops: CDR1 SGHRS, CDR2 YFSETQ. This CDR3 region has 13 residues. In DNA, the CDR3 is TGTGCCAGCAGCTTAGCTAGGAACACTGAAGCTTTCTTT. It yields the protein CASSLARNTEAFF.

This chain connects TRBV10-3 to TRBJ2-2, with D possibly being TRBD2 (6 bases). The length of the CDR3 is 16 residues. V dropped 2 bases and J dropped 4 bases, with 14 bases sitting between them. Germline loops: CDR1 ENHRY, CDR2 SYGVKD. CDR3 loop: CAISEGGGGFTGELFF. The DNA of the CDR3 is TGTGCCATCAGTGAGGGGGGAGGCGGTTTCACCGGGGAGCTGTTTTTT.

The chain couples TRBV5-1 to TRBJ1-2; D gene ambiguous. The CDR3 spans 15 residues. V dropped 0 bases and J dropped 0 bases, with 9 bases sitting between them. Germline assignment: CDR1 SGHRS and CDR2 YFSETQ. The CDR3 DNA sequence: TGCGCCAGCAGCTTGGTCGGCAGGCCTAACTATGGCTACACCTTC. Translation: CASSLVGRPNYGYTF.

This sequence joins TRBV5-1 and TRBJ2-3, with 7 bases that match TRBD2. The CDR3 runs to 14 residues. Trimming removed 1 base from V and 6 bases from J; junction bases left unmatched: 5. In germline, CDR1 is SGHRS, CDR2 YFSETQ. In DNA form, the CDR3 reads TGCGCCAGCAGCTTGACTAGCGTGGAGGATACGCAGTATTTT. It specifies CASSLTSVEDTQYF.

This clonotype came up a few times. The V call is TRBV6-1, the J call TRBJ1-1, with 8 bases matching TRBD1. Trimming at V came to 6 bases and at J to 2 bases, leaving 14 bases not matched to a gene. CDR1 and CDR2 from the germline V gene are MNHNS and SASEGT. The CDR3 runs to 17 residues. The CDR3 protein is CASRRRTGIIENTEAFF. The CDR3 DNA sequence: TGTGCCAGCAGGCGACGGACAGGGATCATCGAAAACACTGAAGCTTTCTTT.

This clonotype was recorded a few times. The rearrangement links TRBV29-1 to TRBJ1-4; D not certain. Between the trimmed V and J ends, which lost 4 bases and 11 bases, there was a span of 11 bases. This CDR3 region has 11 residues. Germline V gene sequence: CDR1 SQVTM, CDR2 ANQGSEA. This CDR3 is CSVAVVEKLFF. The CDR3, as DNA: TGCAGCGTTGCGGTGGTTGAGAAACTGTTTTTT.

The CDR3 region is CASSSEGQGTLDTQYF. CDR3 DNA sequence: TGCGCCAGCAGCTCCGAAGGACAGGGGACCCTAGATACGCAGTATTTT. V and J are TRBV5-1 and TRBJ2-3; 9 bases match TRBD1. Germline CDR1 is SGHRS and CDR2 is YFSETQ. The CDR3 is 16 amino acids. The trim removed 3 bases at V and 5 bases at J, leaving 10 bases unmatched.

The chain combines TRBV20-1 with TRBJ2-3; TRBD2 matches at 7 bases. The germline V gene has CDR1 DFQATT and CDR2 SNEGSKA (reference sequence). J was trimmed by 2 bases and V by 5 bases; bases with no gene match: 10. This CDR3 has 15 residues. The CDR3 loop is CSAGGLAEITDTQYF. The CDR3 DNA is TGCAGTGCTGGAGGTCTAGCGGAGATCACAGATACGCAGTATTTT.

The rearrangement links TRBV5-1 to TRBJ1-5; TRBD1 matches at 10 bases. CDR3 length: 13 amino acids. With 7 bases clipped from V and 5 bases from J, the junction kept 3 bases outside the gene matches. Germline lookup yields CDR1 SGHRS and CDR2 YFSETQ. The CDR3 region has the DNA TGCGCCAGCGGGACAGGGGTTGATCAGCCCCAGCATTTT. Its protein is CASGTGVDQPQHF.

J is TRBJ1-2 and V is TRBV6-1, with TRBD1 identical over 7 bases. J was trimmed by 3 bases and V by 7 bases; bases with no gene match: 8. CDR3 size: 14 residues. Germline CDR1 is MNHNS and CDR2 is SASEGT. Here the CDR3 reads CASKRTGDYYGYTF. CDR3 bases: TGTGCCAGCAAGAGAACAGGGGACTACTATGGCTACACCTTC.

This clonotype was found a few times. The rearrangement links TRBV3-1 to TRBJ2-5, with D maybe TRBD1 (6 bases). Between the trimmed V and J ends, which lost 6 bases and 5 bases, there was a span of 13 bases. Germline assignment: CDR1 LGHDT and CDR2 YNNKEL (reference sequence). The CDR3 has 13 residues. Written as DNA, the CDR3 is TGTGCCAGCAGTACAGGGTACGTGGAGACCCAGTACTTC. It yields the protein CASSTGYVETQYF.

This clonotype was seen at least ten times. The J gene is TRBJ1-5, the V gene TRBV20-1; the D gene is possibly TRBD1 (5 bases). V was trimmed by 2 bases and J by 7 bases, leaving 15 bases between them. CDR3 length: 14 amino acids. Germline V lookup: CDR1 DFQATT, CDR2 SNEGSKA (reference sequence). The CDR3 sequence: CSARPLGGGQPQHF. Written as DNA, the CDR3 is TGCAGTGCTAGACCCCTGGGGGGAGGGCAGCCCCAGCATTTT.

This clonotype turned up a few times. Here the CDR3 reads CASSSRDRGLFF. The CDR3 nucleotides read TGTGCCAGCAGTTCCCGGGACAGGGGACTGTTTTTT. The chain recombines TRBV3-1 with TRBJ2-2; 10 bases map to TRBD1. After removal of 6 bases from V and 14 bases from J, the junction contained 6 bases not matched to a gene. CDR3 length: 12 amino acids. Germline CDR1 LGHDT, CDR2 YNNKEL (reference sequence). Variable domain in full (rest from reference TRBV3-1 and TRBJ2-2): DTAVSQTPKYLVTQMGNDKSIKCEQNLGHDTMYWYKQDSKKFLKIMFSYNNKELIINETVPNRFSPKSPDKAHLNLHINSLELGDSAVYFCASSSRDRGLFFGEGSRLTVL.

The chain recombines TRBV9 with TRBJ2-7, with 9 nucleotides matching TRBD2. V shed 4 bases, J shed 2 bases, and the junction held 7 bases outside the gene matches. The length of the CDR3 is 15 residues. CDR1 and CDR2 (germline): SGDLS, YYNGEE. The CDR3 sequence is CASSPDSGRAYEQYF. CDR3 bases: TGTGCCAGCAGCCCGGATAGCGGGAGAGCCTACGAGCAGTACTTC.

This clonotype has a handful of counts. V gene TRBV5-1 combines with J gene TRBJ2-2, with 10 bases identical to TRBD1. The CDR3 length is 16 residues. Germline CDR1 reads SGHRS; CDR2 reads YFSETQ. V lost 4 bases, J lost 2 bases, and 5 bases stayed unmatched. The CDR3 sequence is CASSSRQGANTGELFF. The DNA for the CDR3 is TGCGCCAGCAGCAGCCGACAGGGGGCTAACACCGGGGAGCTGTTTTTT.

This clonotype was seen many times. V gene TRBV15 combines with J gene TRBJ2-1; 8 bases align to TRBD1. V lost 0 bases, J lost 7 bases, and 8 bases stayed unmatched. In germline, CDR1 is LNHNV, CDR2 YYDKDF (reference sequence). The CDR3 runs to 16 residues. In DNA form, the CDR3 reads TGTGCCACCAGCAGAGATATGGGACAGGTGGGGAATGAGCAGTTCTTC. Its translation: CATSRDMGQVGNEQFF.

A few counts support this clonotype. The J gene is TRBJ2-7, the V gene TRBV20-1, with a tentative D call TRBD2 (6 bases). CDR3 length equals 15 residues. The V gene lost 5 bases and the J gene lost 3 bases, with 20 bases spanning the gap. Germline CDR1 is DFQATT and CDR2 is SNEGSKA (reference sequence). CDR3 loop: CSADAGGTRDYEQYF. Written as DNA, the CDR3 is TGCAGTGCTGACGCCGGGGGAACCCGGGACTACGAGCAGTACTTC.

This clonotype was seen more than once but under ten times. The rearrangement joins TRBV12-3 or TRBV12-4 to TRBJ2-2; D not resolved. Trimming took off 3 bases at V and 4 bases at J, with 21 bases between the two ends. This CDR3 has 18 residues. The CDR3 loop reads CASSFVAGPSIFTGELFF. The CDR3 coding sequence is TGTGCCAGCAGTTTTGTGGCAGGACCCTCAATTTTCACCGGGGAGCTGTTTTTT.

The chain uses TRBV6-1 and TRBJ2-7; D gene ambiguous. The CDR3 is 14 residues long. V lost 6 bases and J lost 1, with 13 bases in between. Looked up from germline, CDR1 is MNHNS and CDR2 is SASEGT. CDR3 sequence: CASSRRPESYEQYF. CDR3 coding DNA: TGTGCCAGCAGCCGACGACCAGAATCCTACGAGCAGTACTTC.

Only one count was recorded for this clonotype. The V call is TRBV7-2, the J call TRBJ1-5; D ambiguous. The CDR3 extends over 13 amino acids. V lost 2 bases and J lost 1, with 3 bases in between. The germline V gene has CDR1 SGHTA and CDR2 FQGNSA. CDR3 in DNA: TGTGCCAGCAGCTTAAGAAGCAATCAGCCCCAGCATTTT. Protein product: CASSLRSNQPQHF. Supplemented by reference TRBV7-2 and TRBJ1-5, the full variable domain reads GAGVSQSPSNKVTEKGKDVELRCDPISGHTALYWYRQSLGQGLEFLIYFQGNSAPDKSGLPSDRFSAERTGGSVSTLTIQRTQQEDSAVYLCASSLRSNQPQHFGDGTRLSIL.

In this sample, this clonotype turned up once. The chain links TRBV20-1 to TRBJ2-2; the D call may be TRBD1 or TRBD2 (6 bases each). Trimming removed 6 bases at V and 5 bases at J, with 16 bases between. The CDR3 contains 14 residues. Germline CDR1 and CDR2: DFQATT and SNEGSKA (reference sequence). The CDR3 region is CSASRRGRTGELFF. CDR3 nucleotide sequence: TGCAGTGCCTCCCGGAGGGGGAGGACCGGGGAGCTGTTTTTT.

This rearrangement joins TRBV20-1 to TRBJ2-3; D remains ambiguous. V dropped 6 bases and J dropped 1 base, with 14 bases sitting between them. This CDR3 spans 14 amino acids. The germline V gene has CDR1 DFQATT and CDR2 SNEGSKA (reference sequence). CDR3 sequence: CSAQGPAGTDTQYF. DNA for the CDR3: TGCAGTGCCCAAGGGCCCGCGGGCACAGATACGCAGTATTTT.

The sample holds a few counts of this clonotype. The J gene is TRBJ2-2, the V gene TRBV12-3 or TRBV12-4; TRBD2 agrees at 7 bases. With V trimmed by 0 bases and J by 2 bases, 9 bases remained unmatched. The CDR3 has 18 residues. In DNA form, the CDR3 reads TGTGCCAGCAGTTTAGCGCGAGGAGCGGGACTAAACACCGGGGAGCTGTTTTTT. Translation gives CASSLARGAGLNTGELFF.

The chain has TRBV10-3 and TRBJ2-1, with D perhaps TRBD2 (6 bases). The CDR3 is 13 amino acids. The germline V gene has CDR1 ENHRY and CDR2 SYGVKD. Trimming took 5 bases from V and 4 from J, leaving 9 bases between them. CDR3 residues: CAISPGLYNEQFF. The CDR3 nucleotides read TGTGCCATCAGTCCGGGACTGTACAATGAGCAGTTCTTC.

This clonotype was counted between two and nine times. V and J are TRBV7-8 and TRBJ1-1, with 9 bases matching TRBD1. V was clipped by 3 bases and J by 4 bases; unmatched bases: 6. The CDR3 runs to 15 residues. Germline V gene sequence: CDR1 SGHVS, CDR2 FQNEAQ. CDR3 region: CASSFPGQGVTEAFF. CDR3 nucleotides: TGTGCCAGCAGCTTTCCGGGACAGGGAGTCACTGAAGCTTTCTTT.

Only a few counts were recorded for this clonotype. The V call is TRBV5-1, the J call TRBJ2-4, with 12 bases fitting TRBD1. Trimming cost V 0 bases and J 11 bases; bases outside gene matches: 12. Looked up from germline, CDR1 is SGHRS and CDR2 is YFSETQ. The CDR3 has 17 residues. For the CDR3, the DNA is TGCGCCAGCAGCTTGGCCGCGGGACAGGGGGCGAATTTCCTTCAGTACTTC. Translated, it gives CASSLAAGQGANFLQYF. Full variable domain (outside the CDR3, taken from reference TRBV5-1 and TRBJ2-4): KAGVTQTPRYLIKTRGQQVTLSCSPISGHRSVSWYQQTPGQGLQFLFEYFSETQRNKGNFPGRFSGRQFSNSRSEMNVSTLELGDSALYLCASSLAAGQGANFLQYFGAGTRLSVL.

The chain employs TRBV5-1 and TRBJ2-1, with D hard to call. The CDR3 contains 11 residues. V shed 4 bases and J shed 10 bases, with 9 bases lying between them. From germline, CDR1 is SGHRS and CDR2 YFSETQ. CDR3 residues: CASSTNSEQFF. The CDR3 DNA is TGCGCCAGCAGCACTAATTCGGAGCAGTTCTTC.